Below are 28 T cell receptor beta chains sequenced from a single sample in a study of response to subunit inactivated influenza vaccine. MiXCR, run by TCRdb on the RT-PCR reads, gives a single entry per CDR3 protein. The profile shows about 830,000 distinct CDR3 sequences, approximately 17% of them singletons. Sequenced here: PBMCs from blood, sampled around 5 days after vaccination. These receptors were taken from a man aged 50 to 59 who received an inactivated influenza vaccine.

This clonotype has just a few counts. The chain carries TRBV7-9 and TRBJ1-1; D not resolved. Deletions cut 1 base from V and 5 bases from J, with 11 bases between. Looked up from germline, CDR1 is SEHNR and CDR2 is FQNEAQ (reference sequence). The CDR3 sequence is 14 residues long. The CDR3 is CASSLEYGRTEAFF. The DNA for the CDR3 is TGTGCCAGCAGCTTAGAATATGGCAGAACTGAAGCTTTCTTT.

This clonotype showed up just a few times. CDR3 in amino acids: CASSIVGTLSYNEQFF. The CDR3 DNA sequence: TGTGCCAGTAGTATAGTAGGGACCCTCTCCTACAATGAGCAGTTCTTC. The chain joins TRBV19 to TRBJ2-1; perhaps D is TRBD1 or TRBD2 (5 bases each). V lost 1 base, J lost 0 bases, and 10 bases lay in between. The germline gives CDR1 LNHDA, CDR2 SQIVND (reference sequence). This CDR3 spans 16 amino acids.

This clonotype was observed a few times. The V call is TRBV12-3 or TRBV12-4, the J call TRBJ1-5; perhaps TRBD1 as D (6 bases). This CDR3 has 15 residues. Trimming took 3 bases from V and 7 from J, leaving 16 bases between them. The CDR3 coding sequence is TGTGCCAGCAGTTTTTCCTGGGGGCAAGGGCAGCCCCAGCATTTT. Its protein is CASSFSWGQGQPQHF.

This clonotype was observed at least ten times. The rearrangement uses TRBV5-1 and TRBJ2-1, with 9 bases fitting TRBD1. The CDR3 spans 12 residues. Germline CDR1 and CDR2: SGHRS and YFSETQ. V trimming: 9 bases; J trimming: 9 bases; junction bases outside the gene matches: 7. The CDR3 coding sequence is TGCGCCACCAACACAGGGGGCGGTGAGCAGTTCTTC. Encoded protein: CATNTGGGEQFF.

Many counts were recorded for this clonotype. The chain couples TRBV4-1 to TRBJ1-3; no reliable D call. This CDR3 region has 15 residues. Germline assignment: CDR1 MGHRA and CDR2 YSYEKL. V lost 3 bases, J lost 0 bases, and 9 bases lay in between. CDR3 sequence: CASSHPLSSGNTIYF. Written as DNA, the CDR3 is TGCGCCAGCAGCCACCCTCTCAGCTCTGGAAACACCATATATTTT.

This chain connects TRBV29-1 to TRBJ1-1; D is unresolved. V was shortened by 4 bases and J by 0 bases, with 12 bases between the two germline ends. Per the germline V gene, CDR1 is SQVTM and CDR2 is ANQGSEA. The CDR3 totals 14 residues. CDR3 amino acids: CSVGPRFMNTEAFF. The CDR3 bases are TGCAGCGTTGGGCCAAGATTCATGAACACTGAAGCTTTCTTT.

This clonotype was seen a handful of times. V usage is TRBV20-1 and J usage is TRBJ1-2; D gene unclear. From germline, CDR1 is DFQATT and CDR2 SNEGSKA (reference sequence). This CDR3 has 12 amino acids. V was shortened by 3 bases and J by 4 bases, with 9 bases between the two germline ends. The CDR3 DNA reads TGCAGTGCTAGTGACGGATTCTATGGCTACACCTTC. This translates into CSASDGFYGYTF.

This clonotype came up a few times. The J gene is TRBJ2-7, the V gene TRBV7-2; TRBD2 is a possible D gene (5 bases). This CDR3 has 15 amino acids. Per the germline V gene, CDR1 is SGHTA and CDR2 is FQGNSA. V was trimmed by 1 base and J by 2 bases, leaving 12 bases between them. The CDR3 spells CASSLGSADPYEQYF. DNA for the CDR3: TGTGCCAGCAGCTTAGGTAGCGCGGACCCCTACGAGCAGTACTTC.

The chain is built from TRBV7-2 and TRBJ2-3; 10 bases match TRBD1. In germline, CDR1 is SGHTA, CDR2 FQGNSA. The CDR3 runs 15 residues. V shed 5 bases, J shed 3 bases, and the junction held 5 bases outside the gene matches. The CDR3 DNA follows: TGTGCCAGCAGCGCACTGGGACAGGGGACAGATACGCAGTATTTT. Translation: CASSALGQGTDTQYF.

This sequence joins TRBV9 and TRBJ1-2; D gene ambiguous. The CDR3 length is 12 residues. CDR1 and CDR2 from the germline V gene are SGDLS and YYNGEE. The V end was cut by 6 bases, the J end by 8 bases, with 14 bases between. The CDR3 DNA reads as TGTGCCAGCACCACCTTGGGTGAGGGCTACACCTTC. Its protein is CASTTLGEGYTF.

The rearrangement links TRBV7-9 to TRBJ1-6; no clear D gene. The V gene lost 1 base and the J gene lost 5 bases, with 9 bases spanning the gap. This CDR3 comprises 15 residues. Germline V gives CDR1 SEHNR, CDR2 FQNEAQ (reference sequence). The CDR3 sequence: CASSLDTRNNSPLHF. For the CDR3, the DNA is TGTGCCAGCAGCTTAGATACCAGGAATAATTCACCCCTCCACTTT.

The chain combines TRBV6-1 with TRBJ1-1; D possibly corresponds to TRBD1 (6 bases). The V and J ends lost 6 bases and 6 bases respectively, with 23 bases between them. The V gene's germline CDR1 is MNHNS and CDR2 SASEGT. The CDR3 sequence is 16 residues long. CDR3 sequence reads: CASSRPGTSAGAEAFF. In nucleotides, the CDR3 is TGTGCCAGCAGCCGTCCCGGGACATCGGCTGGCGCTGAAGCTTTCTTT.

The chain recombines TRBV12-3 or TRBV12-4 with TRBJ1-2; D remains unclear. The CDR3 extends over 13 amino acids. The ends were cut back, 7 bases at V and 8 bases at J, with 17 bases in the middle. The CDR3 spells CASNPIMGGGYTF. For the CDR3, the DNA is TGTGCCAGCAATCCGATCATGGGAGGCGGCTACACCTTC.

This clonotype occurred a few times. The J gene is TRBJ2-7, the V gene TRBV7-2; the match to TRBD2 covers 7 bases. V shed 2 bases, J shed 2 bases, and the junction held 6 bases outside the gene matches. This CDR3 comprises 15 residues. Germline V gene lookup returns CDR1 SGHTA and CDR2 FQGNSA. For the CDR3, the DNA is TGTGCCAGCAGCTTATATAGACTAGCTACCTACGAGCAGTACTTC. It yields the protein CASSLYRLATYEQYF. Full variable domain (outside the CDR3, taken from reference TRBV7-2 and TRBJ2-7): GAGVSQSPSNKVTEKGKDVELRCDPISGHTALYWYRQSLGQGLEFLIYFQGNSAPDKSGLPSDRFSAERTGGSVSTLTIQRTQQEDSAVYLCASSLYRLATYEQYFGPGTRLTVT.

A few counts support this clonotype. V and J are TRBV18 and TRBJ2-5, with a possible D match to TRBD1 (6 bases). Trimming cost V 8 bases and J 2 bases, with 12 bases left between them. The CDR3 runs 13 residues. CDR1 KGHSH and CDR2 LQKENI come from the germline V gene. CDR3 coding DNA: TGTGCCAGCGCCGGACAGCTACAAGAGACCCAGTACTTC. The encoded protein is CASAGQLQETQYF.

The sample holds a few counts of this clonotype. The CDR3 is CSVEKTSGTASLNEQFF. The CDR3 nucleotides read TGCAGCGTTGAAAAAACTAGCGGGACCGCCTCCCTCAATGAGCAGTTCTTC. The chain has TRBV29-1 and TRBJ2-1, with 10 bases fitting TRBD2. Germline V gene data show CDR1 as SQVTM and CDR2 as ANQGSEA. This CDR3 comprises 17 residues. J lost 6 bases, V lost 2 bases, and 13 bases had no gene match.

CDR3 bases: TGTGCCAGCAGCCAACGAGCGGCCTACGAGCAGTACTTC. Translated, it gives CASSQRAAYEQYF. The V call is TRBV3-1, the J call TRBJ2-7, with D possibly matching TRBD2 (5 bases). V lost 2 bases and J 2 bases, leaving 7 bases between the germline ends. Germline V lookup: CDR1 LGHDT, CDR2 YNNKEL (reference sequence). The CDR3 spans 13 residues.

The chain links TRBV20-1 to TRBJ1-2; no reliable D call. The CDR3 is made up of 12 amino acids. V shed 8 bases and J shed 2 bases, with 12 bases lying between them. Germline loops: CDR1 DFQATT, CDR2 SNEGSKA (reference sequence). As DNA, the CDR3 is TGCAGTACACGCATCGACAACTATGGCTACACCTTC. Translating gives CSTRIDNYGYTF.

This clonotype was found a few times. The rearrangement uses TRBV20-1 and TRBJ1-2, with 8 nucleotides matching TRBD1. The germline V gene has CDR1 DFQATT and CDR2 SNEGSKA (reference sequence). Trimming cost V 0 bases and J 6 bases; bases outside gene matches: 6. This CDR3 has 14 amino acids. This CDR3 is CSAREWPGGDGYTF. DNA of the CDR3: TGCAGTGCTAGAGAATGGCCAGGGGGCGATGGCTACACCTTC.

This clonotype was recorded many times. This rearrangement joins TRBV29-1 to TRBJ2-5; D remains ambiguous. This CDR3 is 10 amino acids long. Trimming stripped 3 bases from V and 5 bases from J, with 4 bases between. The germline V gene encodes CDR1 SQVTM and CDR2 ANQGSEA. This CDR3 reads CSVERETQYF. The CDR3 coding sequence is TGCAGCGTTGAGCGGGAGACCCAGTACTTC.

This clonotype was picked up a small number of times. The rearrangement links TRBV6-6 to TRBJ1-2; 8 nucleotides match TRBD1. This CDR3 is 13 amino acids long. V trimming: 2 bases; J trimming: 7 bases; junction bases outside the gene matches: 3. CDR1 is MNHNY, CDR2 SVGAGI, per germline (reference sequence). CDR3: CASSYAGGSGYTF. As DNA, the CDR3 is TGTGCCAGCAGTTACGCAGGGGGCTCTGGCTACACCTTC.

V usage is TRBV20-1 and J usage is TRBJ1-2; D not resolved. CDR1 and CDR2 from the germline V gene are DFQATT and SNEGSKA (reference sequence). The CDR3 consists of 11 residues. Trimming took 1 base from V and 8 from J, leaving 8 bases between them. The CDR3 here is CSARGVHGYTF. The CDR3 DNA reads TGCAGTGCTAGAGGGGTGCACGGCTACACCTTC.

The V call is TRBV4-3, the J call TRBJ2-1; the match to TRBD1 covers 9 bases. V was pared by 4 bases and J by 8 bases, with 15 bases of the junction left unmatched. The CDR3 length is 17 residues. From germline, CDR1 is LGHNA and CDR2 YSLEER. In nucleotides, the CDR3 is TGCGCCAGCAGCCTTGGGGTTGGGGACAGGGCCCCACATGAGCAGTTCTTC. It encodes CASSLGVGDRAPHEQFF.

In its sample, this clonotype was seen a few times. CDR3 residues: CASTKKGTTDTQYF. The CDR3 DNA sequence: TGTGCCAGCACCAAGAAGGGGACAACAGATACGCAGTATTTT. The chain carries TRBV21-1 and TRBJ2-3; whether TRBD1, the table's D call, matches the DNA was not checked. TRBV21-1 is designated a pseudogene. The CDR3 consists of 14 residues.

This clonotype was picked up a small number of times. The chain couples TRBV12-3 or TRBV12-4 to TRBJ2-5; 9 nucleotides agree with TRBD1. The CDR3 has 16 amino acids. Unmatched junction bases numbered 11, after V lost 4 bases and J lost 5 bases. The CDR3 bases are TGTGCCAGCAGTTCTAAACCGGGACAGGGCTGGGAGACCCAGTACTTC. It translates to CASSSKPGQGWETQYF.

V and J are TRBV12-3 or TRBV12-4 and TRBJ2-7; 8 bases agree with TRBD1. The CDR3 has 15 residues. V gave up 6 bases and J gave up 4 bases; unmatched junction bases: 11. The CDR3 DNA sequence: TGTGCCAGCAGCCCGGACAGGGCATACGTGTACGAGCAGTACTTC. Protein product: CASSPDRAYVYEQYF.

This clonotype has only a few counts. The chain joins TRBV15 to TRBJ2-3; D ambiguous. Trimming removed 0 bases from V and 6 bases from J, with 25 bases in between. The CDR3 runs to 19 residues. CDR1 LNHNV and CDR2 YYDKDF come from the germline V gene (reference sequence). The CDR3 loop is CATSRETDVWSMMSDTQYF. CDR3 nucleotide sequence: TGTGCCACCAGCAGAGAAACCGACGTATGGTCCATGATGTCGGATACGCAGTATTTT. The variable domain in full, with the rest retrieved from reference TRBV15 and TRBJ2-3, is DAMVIQNPRYQVTQFGKPVTLSCSQTLNHNVMYWYQQKSSQAPKLLFHYYDKDFNNEADTPDNFQSRRPNTSFCFLDIRSPGLGDTAMYLCATSRETDVWSMMSDTQYFGPGTRLTVL.

The rearrangement links TRBV20-1 to TRBJ1-2; the match to TRBD1 covers 11 bases. Germline CDR1 and CDR2: DFQATT and SNEGSKA (reference sequence). The J segment lost 5 bases and the V segment lost 0 bases, leaving 5 bases of the junction unmatched. CDR3 length: 15 amino acids. The CDR3, as DNA: TGCAGTGCTAGAGAAGGGGGACAGGGGGGTTATGGCTACACCTTC. Translating gives CSAREGGQGGYGYTF.